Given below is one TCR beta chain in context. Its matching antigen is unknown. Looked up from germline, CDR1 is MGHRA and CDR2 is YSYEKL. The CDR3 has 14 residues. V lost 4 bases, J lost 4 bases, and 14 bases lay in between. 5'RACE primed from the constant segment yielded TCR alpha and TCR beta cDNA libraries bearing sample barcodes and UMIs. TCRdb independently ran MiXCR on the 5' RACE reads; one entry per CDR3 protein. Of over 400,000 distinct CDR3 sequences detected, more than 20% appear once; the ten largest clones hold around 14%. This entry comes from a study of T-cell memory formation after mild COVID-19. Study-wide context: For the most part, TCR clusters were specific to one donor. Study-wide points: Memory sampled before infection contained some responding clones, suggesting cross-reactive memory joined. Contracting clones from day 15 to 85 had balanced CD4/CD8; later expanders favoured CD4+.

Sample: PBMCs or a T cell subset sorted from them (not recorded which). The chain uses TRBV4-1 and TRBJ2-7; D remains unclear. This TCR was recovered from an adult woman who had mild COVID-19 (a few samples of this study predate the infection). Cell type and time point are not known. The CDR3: CASSPLPLSYEQYF. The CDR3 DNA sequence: TGCGCCAGCAGCCCCCTACCGCTCTCTTACGAGCAGTACTTC.